The 16 T cell receptor beta chains below all came from one sample that was sequenced in a study of blood T cells in healthy people across ages. A second PCR of 7 to 11 cycles used a sample-barcoded 5' primer and a J-beta primer mix. TCRdb used MiXCR to reprocess the 5' RACE reads, holding one entry per CDR3 protein. The sample holds approximately 800,000 distinct CDR3 sequences; more than 35% are singletons and the top ten take about a sixth. Sequencing was done on a sample of blood. These receptors were collected from an elderly man in good health.

There are a few counts of this clonotype. The genes are TRBV7-2 and TRBJ2-4, with a possible D match to TRBD1 (5 bases). Deletions cut 4 bases from V and 13 bases from J, with 17 bases between. CDR1 SGHTA and CDR2 FQGNSA come from the germline V gene. The CDR3 covers 13 residues. This CDR3 is CASSSYPKAGQYF. CDR3 nucleotides: TGTGCCAGCAGCTCCTACCCGAAAGCAGGGCAGTACTTC.

The rearrangement links TRBV29-1 to TRBJ2-3, with 8 positions matching TRBD2. The CDR3 sequence is 14 residues long. From germline, CDR1 is SQVTM and CDR2 ANQGSEA. With 4 bases clipped from V and 7 bases from J, the junction kept 10 bases outside the gene matches. In nucleotides, the CDR3 is TGCAGCGTTGGGCGGGAGGTGGGCCTTAATACGCAGTATTTT. Encoded protein: CSVGREVGLNTQYF.

The chain uses TRBV20-1 and TRBJ2-7; 9 nucleotides align to TRBD2. The V gene end was trimmed by 5 bases and the J gene end by 4 bases; junction bases not matched to a gene: 3. The CDR3 runs to 12 residues. The germline gives CDR1 DFQATT, CDR2 SNEGSKA (reference sequence). The CDR3 coding sequence is TGCAGTGCTGAGCGGGAGGATTACGAGCAGTACTTC. Translated: CSAEREDYEQYF.

The rearrangement uses TRBV5-1 and TRBJ2-1; TRBD2 aligns across 7 bases. The J call could be wrong; TRBJ2-7 is a better fit for the DNA end. Germline assignment: CDR1 SGHRS and CDR2 YFSETQ. This CDR3 is 16 amino acids long. CDR3 nucleotide sequence: TGCGCCAGCAGCTTGAGGGAGGCTAGCGGATACAATGAGCAGTACTTC. Amino acid sequence: CASSLREASGYNEQYF.

The rearrangement uses TRBV12-3 or TRBV12-4 and TRBJ2-6; 7 bases are shared with TRBD1. Unmatched junction bases numbered 3, after V lost 7 bases and J lost 0 bases. This CDR3 contains 15 residues. CDR3 in amino acids: CASTQGHSGANVLTF. In DNA form, the CDR3 reads TGTGCCAGCACACAGGGGCACTCTGGGGCCAACGTCCTGACTTTC.

This clonotype appeared a few times. The V gene is TRBV3-1, the J gene TRBJ2-3; D remains unclear. The germline V gene has CDR1 LGHDT and CDR2 YNNKEL (reference sequence). The CDR3 is 14 amino acids. V was clipped by 0 bases and J by 5 bases, with 9 bases between them. CDR3 amino acids: CASSQDRIRDTQYF. The CDR3 DNA sequence: TGTGCCAGCAGCCAAGATAGAATCCGAGATACGCAGTATTTT.

This clonotype was seen a few times. The V gene is TRBV29-1, the J gene TRBJ1-5, with D possibly TRBD1 on 5 matching bases. V was cut by 0 bases and J by 2 bases, with 11 bases left in between. The germline V gene encodes CDR1 SQVTM and CDR2 ANQGSEA. The CDR3 is 15 residues long. The chain's CDR3 is CSVEETGGGNQPQHF. CDR3 nucleotide sequence: TGCAGCGTTGAAGAAACCGGGGGGGGCAATCAGCCCCAGCATTTT.

This chain uses TRBV7-2 with TRBJ2-1, with D uncertain. The CDR3 has 13 residues. The V and J ends lost 5 bases and 3 bases respectively, with 8 bases between them. Germline loops: CDR1 SGHTA, CDR2 FQGNSA. The CDR3 DNA reads as TGTGCCAGCAGCGGAGTTATCTACAATGAGCAGTTCTTC. Protein sequence: CASSGVIYNEQFF. Full variable domain (remainder filled in from reference TRBV7-2 and TRBJ2-1): GAGVSQSPSNKVTEKGKDVELRCDPISGHTALYWYRQSLGQGLEFLIYFQGNSAPDKSGLPSDRFSAERTGGSVSTLTIQRTQQEDSAVYLCASSGVIYNEQFFGPGTRLTVL.

This clonotype was seen only a few times. The chain employs TRBV20-1 and TRBJ2-3; either TRBD1 or TRBD2 may fit D (6 bases each). The CDR3 totals 14 residues. Per germline, CDR1 DFQATT and CDR2 SNEGSKA (reference sequence). The ends were cut back, 6 bases at V and 3 bases at J, with 16 bases in the middle. CDR3 protein: CSASRGARTDTQYF. DNA for the CDR3: TGCAGTGCATCAAGGGGGGCTCGGACAGATACGCAGTATTTT.

This chain joins TRBV21-1 and TRBJ2-1; TRBD2, the table's D call, lacks a check against the DNA. TRBV21-1 is an annotated pseudogene. The CDR3 has 19 residues. DNA of the CDR3: TGTGCCGGCAGCAAATCACACTCTAGCGGGGCTTATGGCTACAATGAGCAGTTCTTC. Translation: CAGSKSHSSGAYGYNEQFF.

This clonotype was counted between two and nine times. The chain joins TRBV10-3 to TRBJ2-2; 9 bases agree with TRBD1. This CDR3 has 14 amino acids. Trimming removed 4 bases from V and 6 bases from J; junction bases left unmatched: 3. Germline V lookup: CDR1 ENHRY, CDR2 SYGVKD. The CDR3 DNA reads as TGTGCCATCAGTGTGGACAGGGGACCCGGGGAGCTGTTTTTT. This gives the protein CAISVDRGPGELFF.

V and J are TRBV30 and TRBJ2-5; either TRBD1 or TRBD2 may fit D (5 bases each). Trimming pared 5 bases from V and 4 bases from J, leaving 11 bases between. The length of the CDR3 is 12 residues. Germline V CDR1 and CDR2: GTSNPN, SVGIG (reference sequence). The CDR3 DNA follows: TGTGCCTGGGGGGACCTAACAGAGACCCAGTACTTC. It is translated as CAWGDLTETQYF.

In this sample, this clonotype turned up a few times. The CDR3 nucleotides read TGTGCCATCAGTGAGAGTGGGGACTTAGGCTATGGCTACACCTTC. It is translated as CAISESGDLGYGYTF. The chain links TRBV10-3 to TRBJ1-2; the D gene is possibly TRBD1 (5 bases). Germline CDR1 reads ENHRY; CDR2 reads SYGVKD. V dropped 2 bases and J dropped 4 bases, with 14 bases sitting between them. The length of the CDR3 is 15 residues.

The chain is built from TRBV7-2 and TRBJ2-7, with TRBD2 matching 9 bases. Germline trimming cut 3 bases from V and 1 base from J; bases unmatched to any gene: 10. The germline CDR1 and CDR2 sequences are SGHTA and FQGNSA. There are 17 residues in the CDR3. The CDR3 DNA follows: TGTGCCAGCAGCTTGTCGGGGACTAGCCTCATATCCTACGAGCAGTACTTC. Translating gives CASSLSGTSLISYEQYF.

This chain links TRBV5-1 with TRBJ2-4; the D gene is possibly TRBD2 (6 bases). There are 15 residues in the CDR3. From germline, CDR1 is SGHRS and CDR2 YFSETQ. The V gene lost 3 bases and the J gene lost 8 bases, with 18 bases spanning the gap. The CDR3 loop reads CASSSEGRTLDIQYF. In DNA, the CDR3 is TGCGCCAGCAGCTCGGAGGGCCGGACATTGGACATTCAGTACTTC.

This chain uses TRBV14 with TRBJ2-5; D not resolved. The length of the CDR3 is 14 residues. V was shortened by 0 bases and J by 4 bases, with 9 bases between the two germline ends. Per the germline V gene, CDR1 is SGHDN and CDR2 is FVKESK. The CDR3 bases are TGTGCCAGCAGCCAAGATTTAGGGATAGAGACCCAGTACTTC. Translated: CASSQDLGIETQYF.